This T cell receptor beta chain was sequenced during a study of blood T cell repertoires in COVID-19 (dated by TCRdb to 2020 to 2022). Concerning the study at large: Collaborator samples came from the United States, Italy and Spain and covered acute and convalescent phases of COVID-19. The prospective study material was composed of cDNA or gDNA derived from T cells, B-cell-depleted T cells, or PBMCs. The dataset comprised deeply sampled blood TCRbeta repertoires from subjects exposed to, actively infected with, or recovered from COVID-19. The repertoires were released in a freely available public database meant as a resource for research on the immune response to SARS-CoV-2. The samples were drawn from two sources: the first 160 participants of the ongoing ImmuneRACE study, and 1,254 subjects contributed by 6 global collaborators. The sample metadata nearly always contained a de-identified subject ID, COVID-19 status, age in years and sex. HLA class I and class II types, where available, came from metadata supplied by the sample provider rather than from assay-based typing.

General study outcomes and caveats: The amount of clinical and demographic metadata varied by source and participant and was provided uncurated.

TCRbeta CDR3 regions were amplified from genomic DNA by means of the immunoSEQ Assay, a bias-controlled multiplex PCR. Turning to the authors' computational methods: The number of nucleated cells in each sample was estimated from the amplification of reference gene primers within the assay. Sequence reads were collapsed and filtered to measure the absolute abundance of every unique TCRbeta CDR3 rearrangement. For each sample, productive Simpson clonality was calculated as the square root of Simpson's diversity index across productive rearrangements. TCRdb took this table from immuneACCESS and kept in-frame rearrangements with V and J called. Such tables lack part of the clones; where checked against another copy, unresolved V genes explain under half of the gap, and the rest is unexplained. That table is the source of V, J and clone size, and D and trimming were worked out from the DNA. The table for this sample lists hundreds of thousands of clones; about 82% of them were counted only once. The ten largest make up 9.1% of the sample.

Participants in the prospective study were enrolled through a virtual design, were aged about 18 to 90 years, and lived in roughly 25 United States geographic areas. In the prospective study, cohorts were assigned on the basis of participant-reported clinical history obtained from a screening survey and a study questionnaire. In the prospective study, whole blood, serum and a nasopharyngeal or oropharyngeal swab were collected from each participant by mobile phlebotomists. Prospective study participants could optionally give additional blood draws and questionnaires over a roughly two-month period. Prospective study blood samples were shipped either frozen or at room temperature before DNA extraction. CDR1 is given as DFQATT and CDR2 as SNEGSKA, both from the germline V gene (reference sequence). Trimming costs V 7 bases and J 2 bases, and their ends lie 5 bases apart. Spanning cysteine to phenylalanine, the CDR3 consists of 11 amino acids. The kept DNA is CDR3 alone, 33 bases in frame from the first base.

Note on this clone: What this receptor recognizes is not known. No quality values exist for individual bases; no much larger clone is one base distant.

The chain couples TRBV20-1 to TRBJ1-4, with no confidently assigned D gene. The sequence came from a woman between 45 and 60 years old with acute COVID-19. The specimen was PBMCs or T cells enriched from blood (not recorded which). Read as DNA, the sequence is TGCAGTGTAGCTACTAATGAAAAACTGTTTTTT. This encodes CSVATNEKLFF.